This T cell receptor (beta chain) was identified in a study of T cells after yellow fever vaccination (dated by TCRdb to about 2019). Background for the entire study: The SMART-Seq v4 Ultra Low Input RNA kit was used to prepare libraries from fractions with low cell numbers. Two healthy male donors, one aged 18 to 30 and one aged 30 to 40 years, made up the cohort. Bulk TCR alpha and beta repertoires were sequenced longitudinally to track T-cell clones before and after primary and booster YFV17D yellow fever vaccination. Blood was drawn at multiple timepoints before and after primary and secondary immunization, with bulk PBMC replicates and cell subsets isolated.

This sample was sequenced with an Illumina NovaSeq 6000. Synthesis of TCR cDNA relied on 5'RACE template switching, a step that introduced a universal primer site along with unique molecular identifiers. Priming of cDNA synthesis was performed from both the TCR alpha and TCR beta constant segments. Library amplification used two PCR steps, and the second PCR step added sample barcodes and sequencing adapters. Sequencing of libraries was done on Illumina HiSeq 2500 (2x100 bp) or NovaSeq (2x150 bp). Per the source publication's procedure: MIGEC was used to demultiplex reads and collapse the reads into UMI consensus sequences, and MiXCR was used for V(D)J alignment. Using edgeR on replicate PBMC samples, clonotypes were called vaccine-responding if FDR was below 0.01 and the log2 fold change was above 5 up to day 15. Each bulk clonotype received a CD4 or CD8 identity based on whether the sequenced CD4 or CD8 repertoire contained that clonotype at higher abundance. Using fastp trimming at Q25 and MiXCR clonotype assembly, TCRdb reanalyzed the public sequencing data and kept in-frame beta chains. Each CDR3 protein gets just one entry, which takes the most common genes and DNA from the rows behind it. These V and J calls originate from TCRdb's pipeline instead of the authors' own analysis. Present in this sample are a few hundred thousand distinct CDR3 sequences, under 15% of which were seen just once. The ten largest clones capture approximately 3.3% of the sample.

V and J lose 3 bases and 4 bases, and a span of 6 bases separates them. From its cysteine to its phenylalanine, the CDR3 spans 12 amino acids. Of the read, only the CDR3 DNA is kept; its 36 bases are in frame from base 1. CDR1 SGHTA and CDR2 FQGNSA were looked up in the germline V gene. Concerning this clonotype itself: The specificity of this receptor is unknown. Base qualities are not provided; no much larger clone lies one nucleotide away.

What the research found in general, with its limitations: The study included only a couple of donors, which limits how far the findings can be generalized. Compared with the primary T-cell response, the secondary T-cell response was weaker but faster, peaking on day 5 rather than day 15. Most clones expanded after primary vaccination were re-detected after the booster (around 96% of CD4 and approximately 85% of CD8), suggesting broad memory maintenance. Computational filtering was needed because FACS-sorted repertoires could contain abundant contaminating clonotypes from the bulk population. A small share of clonotypes was detected in both CD4 and CD8 compartments, with the overlap likely arising from convergent recombination.

The treatment or condition tag for this specimen amounts to: live attenuated yellow fever vaccine strain. A standard Ficoll-Paque protocol was used to isolate PBMCs from peripheral blood. Dynabeads CD4 and CD8 positive selection kits were used to isolate the CD4 and CD8 T-cell fractions. TriZol was used to extract RNA from bulk PBMCs, CD4 and CD8 fractions, and dextramer-positive and dextramer-negative fractions. Here the sequenced sample was CD4+ T cells sorted from PBMCs, taken 15 days after the yellow fever booster vaccination. This clonotype was obtained from a man between 18 and 35 years old who received the YFV17D yellow fever vaccine. The chain uses TRBV7-2 and TRBJ2-5; the D gene lacks a confident call. The CDR3 reads as follows: CASSLGIETQYF. The nucleotides are TGTGCCAGCAGCTTGGGGATAGAGACCCAGTACTTC.